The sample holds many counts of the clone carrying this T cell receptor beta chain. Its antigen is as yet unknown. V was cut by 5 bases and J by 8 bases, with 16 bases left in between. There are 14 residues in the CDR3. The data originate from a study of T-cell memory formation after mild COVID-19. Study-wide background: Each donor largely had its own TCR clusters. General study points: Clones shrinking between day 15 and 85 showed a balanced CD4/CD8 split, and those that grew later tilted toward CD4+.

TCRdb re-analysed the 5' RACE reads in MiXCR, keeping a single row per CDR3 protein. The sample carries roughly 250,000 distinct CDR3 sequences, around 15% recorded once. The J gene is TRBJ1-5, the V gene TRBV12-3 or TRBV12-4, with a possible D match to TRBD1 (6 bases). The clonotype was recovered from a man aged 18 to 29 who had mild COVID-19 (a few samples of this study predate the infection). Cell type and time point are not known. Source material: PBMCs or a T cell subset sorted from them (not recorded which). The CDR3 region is CASSQNRAHEPQHF. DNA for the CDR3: TGTGCCAGCAGTCAGAACAGGGCCCATGAGCCCCAGCATTTT.